Each of the 8 T cell receptor beta chains below was sequenced from the same sample in a study of CD8 T cells in ankylosing spondylitis. Each CDR3 protein gets one entry after TCRdb re-called the 5' RACE reads with MiXCR. The table shows about 250,000 distinct CDR3 sequences, with 20% to 30% occurring only once. Material: blood, either unsorted or a sorted T cell fraction (not recorded which). The receptors shown here come from a male donor with ankylosing spondylitis or in good health (not recorded which).

In its sample, this clonotype was seen many times. The chain has TRBV20-1 and TRBJ2-7; D not resolved. Trimming took 4 bases from V and 3 from J, leaving 10 bases between them. Germline V lookup: CDR1 DFQATT, CDR2 SNEGSKA (reference sequence). The CDR3 spans 12 residues. In DNA form, the CDR3 reads TGCAGTGCTAAGGACGGGTACTACGAGCAGTACTTC. This gives the protein CSAKDGYYEQYF.

Only a few counts were recorded for this clonotype. The gene calls are TRBV10-3 and TRBJ2-5, with a possible D match to TRBD2 (5 bases). Germline CDR1 reads ENHRY; CDR2 reads SYGVKD. V lost 2 bases and J 5 bases, leaving 9 bases between the germline ends. CDR3 size: 13 residues. DNA of the CDR3: TGTGCCATCAGTGAGGCTAGCTACGAGACCCAGTACTTC. Translating gives CAISEASYETQYF.

V and J are TRBV12-3 or TRBV12-4 and TRBJ2-1; the match to TRBD2 covers 9 bases. The CDR3 extends over 12 amino acids. V was clipped by 6 bases and J by 8 bases; unmatched bases: 2. CDR3 bases: TGTGCCAGCAGCAGACTAGCGGATGAGCAGTTCTTC. Translated, it gives CASSRLADEQFF.

Ten or more counts support this clonotype. The chain carries TRBV5-1 and TRBJ2-1; 7 nucleotides align to TRBD2. The CDR3 extends over 16 amino acids. Germline assignment: CDR1 SGHRS and CDR2 YFSETQ. J was trimmed by 5 bases and V by 0 bases; bases with no gene match: 8. The CDR3 loop reads CASSLAVSRGDNEQFF. The CDR3 DNA sequence: TGCGCCAGCAGCTTGGCGGTCAGTCGGGGGGACAATGAGCAGTTCTTC.

This clonotype was counted at least ten times. This chain links TRBV20-1 with TRBJ2-3, with TRBD2 identical over 9 bases. Germline V gives CDR1 DFQATT, CDR2 SNEGSKA (reference sequence). The junction had 6 bases not matched to a gene; V was cut back by 0 bases and J by 2 bases. This CDR3 contains 16 residues. The CDR3 nucleotides are TGCAGTGCTAGAGAAGGGCTAGCGGGGAACACAGATACGCAGTATTTT. Residues: CSAREGLAGNTDTQYF.

This clonotype was seen a few times. The V call is TRBV20-1, the J call TRBJ2-5, with D unresolved. CDR3 length equals 10 residues. The germline V and J ends were trimmed by 8 bases and 5 bases, with 9 bases remaining between them. Germline V gene data show CDR1 as DFQATT and CDR2 as SNEGSKA (reference sequence). CDR3 loop: CSPTGETQYF. CDR3 coding DNA: TGCAGTCCCACCGGGGAGACCCAGTACTTC.

This clonotype was found a few times. CDR3 loop: CASSRQIGEQFF. The CDR3 DNA reads TGTGCCAGCAGTCGCCAAATCGGTGAGCAGTTCTTC. The chain links TRBV6-2 or TRBV6-3 to TRBJ2-1; no reliable D call. CDR3 length: 12 amino acids. Germline V gene lookup returns CDR1 MNHEY and CDR2 SVGEGT. V was trimmed by 5 bases and J by 9 bases, leaving 11 bases between them.

The rearrangement uses TRBV18 and TRBJ1-5; 8 bases agree with TRBD1. Germline CDR1 is KGHSH and CDR2 is LQKENI. The CDR3 loop spans 15 amino acids. V lost 3 bases to trimming and J lost 5 bases; unmatched junction nucleotides: 6. CDR3 loop: CASSPRQGADQPQHF. CDR3 nucleotide sequence: TGTGCCAGCTCACCTAGGCAGGGGGCAGATCAGCCCCAGCATTTT.